This TCR beta chain originates from a study of identical twins. Broader study findings: Beta out-of-frame sequences showed weaker excess sharing between twins. Rather than following the same donors, the conclusions depended on cross-sectional statistical analysis. Twin sharing of out-of-frame TCR alpha was underestimated by models in monozygotic pairs.

TCRdb fed the 5' RACE reads into MiXCR, producing one record per CDR3 protein. The sample shows roughly 1.6 million distinct CDR3 sequences, about 30% of them seen only once. This clonotype was counted a few times. The antigen remains unidentified. The V end lost 0 bases, the J end lost 2 bases, and 8 bases lay between the germline ends. CDR1 is LGHNA, CDR2 YNFKEQ, per germline. This CDR3 has 15 amino acids. The J gene is TRBJ1-5, the V gene TRBV4-2; D remains unclear. This receptor was taken from a newborn girl in good health. Material for sequencing was cord blood. DNA for the CDR3: TGTGCCAGCAGCCAAGACCGACATGGCAATCAGCCCCAGCATTTT. Its translation is CASSQDRHGNQPQHF.